The 29 T cell receptor beta chains presented below share a single source sample, sequenced in a study of T cell repertoires in cytomegalovirus infection. TCRdb processed the reads anew with MiXCR; each CDR3 protein has one entry. The sample carries under 600,000 distinct CDR3 sequences, 16% recorded once. Material for sequencing was CD8+ T cells from PBMCs. The receptors come from a human donor in good health (CMV status not recorded). Some clones in this sample may be carry-over from other donors' samples.

This clonotype has a count of ten or more. The J gene is TRBJ2-7, the V gene TRBV6-5; D is possibly TRBD2 (5 bases). CDR3 length: 16 amino acids. The germline gives CDR1 MNHEY, CDR2 SVGAGI. Trimming took off 5 bases at V and 4 bases at J, with 21 bases between the two ends. The DNA of the CDR3 is TGTGCCAGCAGTCCCCGCCCTGGACTCCTTGCTTACGAGCAGTACTTC. Translating it yields CASSPRPGLLAYEQYF.

This clonotype was seen repeatedly, ten times or more. The chain uses TRBV19 and TRBJ2-4; D is uncertain. CDR3 size: 15 residues. CDR1 is LNHDA, CDR2 SQIVND, per germline (reference sequence). V was cut by 3 bases and J by 0 bases, with 9 bases left in between. The CDR3 loop is CASSMTVLAKNIQYF. The CDR3 nucleotides read TGTGCCAGTAGTATGACTGTCCTAGCCAAAAACATTCAGTACTTC.

This clonotype came up many times. The genes are TRBV5-1 and TRBJ2-1, with 10 nucleotides matching TRBD1. CDR3 length: 15 residues. The germline gives CDR1 SGHRS, CDR2 YFSETQ. With 3 bases clipped from V and 8 bases from J, the junction kept 8 bases outside the gene matches. In DNA, the CDR3 is TGCGCCAGCAGCTGGGGGACAGGGGATTTGGATGAGCAGTTCTTC. The encoded protein is CASSWGTGDLDEQFF.

The chain is built from TRBV9 and TRBJ2-3; no clear D gene. Germline-derived CDR1 and CDR2 are SGDLS and YYNGEE. CDR3 size: 14 residues. Trimming took off 6 bases at V and 0 bases at J, with 11 bases between the two ends. CDR3 amino acids: CASTVGGSTDTQYF. The CDR3 DNA reads as TGTGCCAGCACCGTGGGCGGCAGCACAGATACGCAGTATTTT.

The table lists this clonotype with a few counts. This rearrangement joins TRBV5-4 to TRBJ2-5, with 10 bases identical to TRBD2. The CDR3 runs 15 residues. The germline V gene has CDR1 SGHNT and CDR2 YYREEE (reference sequence). The junction had 9 bases not matched to a gene; V was cut back by 4 bases and J by 6 bases. The CDR3 DNA follows: TGTGCCAGCAGCGCCCCGGGACTAGCGTCGAAGACCCAGTACTTC. Its translation is CASSAPGLASKTQYF.

This clonotype was counted ten times or more. The chain has TRBV6-2 or TRBV6-3 and TRBJ1-5, with D perhaps matching TRBD1 (5 bases). The CDR3 has 14 residues. The V end was cut by 7 bases, the J end by 5 bases, with 15 bases between. The germline V gene has CDR1 MNHEY and CDR2 SVGEGT. The CDR3, as DNA: TGTGCCAGCAAAGGCAGGGCGGTTCATCAGCCCCAGCATTTT. It encodes CASKGRAVHQPQHF.

The V gene is TRBV29-1, the J gene TRBJ2-5; D may be TRBD2 (6 bases). The CDR3 length is 14 residues. V was cut by 7 bases and J by 2 bases, with 17 bases left in between. From germline, CDR1 is SQVTM and CDR2 ANQGSEA. The CDR3 is CSARRVGEQETQYF. The CDR3 DNA follows: TGCAGCGCCAGGAGGGTCGGGGAGCAAGAGACCCAGTACTTC. Combining the CDR3 with reference TRBV29-1 and TRBJ2-5 gives the whole variable domain SAVISQKPSRDICQRGTSLTIQCQVDSQVTMMFWYRQQPGQSLTLIATANQGSEATYESGFVIDKFPISRPNLTFSTLTVSNMSPEDSSIYLCSARRVGEQETQYFGPGTRLLVL.

Details on this clonotype: It is likely a read error, because the conserved phenylalanine at the end of the CDR3 is missing. This chain connects TRBV5-1 to TRBJ2-7; TRBD1 is a possible D gene (6 bases). CDR1 is SGHRS and CDR2 is YFSETQ in the germline V gene. This CDR3 region has 13 residues. The V end was cut by 4 bases, the J end by 6 bases, with 14 bases between. CDR3 DNA: TGCGCCAGCAGCCCCGGACAGAAGATCGAGCAGTACTTA. Translating gives CASSPGQKIEQYL.

This clonotype was seen ten or more times. For the CDR3, the DNA is TGTGCCAGCAGCTTAGTGGGCAGGGATTTCTCAGGGGCTGAAGCTTTCTTT. Translating gives CASSLVGRDFSGAEAFF. The chain carries TRBV7-8 and TRBJ1-1, with a tentative D call TRBD1 (6 bases). The CDR3 has 17 amino acids. V gave up 1 base and J gave up 6 bases, with 21 bases separating them. The germline V gene has CDR1 SGHVS and CDR2 FQNEAQ. Supplemented by reference TRBV7-8 and TRBJ1-1, the full variable domain reads GAGVSQSPRYKVAKRGQDVALRCDPISGHVSLFWYQQALGQGPEFLTYFQNEAQLDKSGLPSDRFFAERPEGSVSTLKIQRTQQEDSAVYLCASSLVGRDFSGAEAFFGQGTRLTVV.

The sample holds many counts of this clonotype. The rearrangement joins TRBV7-2 to TRBJ1-3, with unresolved D. Trimming stripped 10 bases from V and 3 bases from J, with 16 bases between. This CDR3 region has 14 residues. Germline CDR1 and CDR2: SGHTA and FQGNSA. CDR3: CATVGLQLGNTIYF. DNA for the CDR3: TGTGCCACCGTTGGCTTACAGCTTGGAAACACCATATATTTT.

This clonotype has at least ten counts. The chain combines TRBV14 with TRBJ1-3, with D possibly being TRBD1 (6 bases). Germline CDR1 SGHDN, CDR2 FVKESK. This CDR3 contains 15 residues. V lost 4 bases, J lost 4 bases, and 14 bases lay in between. CDR3 DNA: TGTGCCAGCAGCCTAGCGAGGGGGTCCGGAAACACCATATATTTT. As protein: CASSLARGSGNTIYF.

This clonotype showed up many times. V usage is TRBV12-3 or TRBV12-4 and J usage is TRBJ2-1; 10 bases are a match to TRBD2. There are 16 residues in the CDR3. The junction had 7 bases not matched to a gene; V was cut back by 3 bases and J by 5 bases. The CDR3 DNA is TGTGCCAGCAGTTTTGGAGCGGGGGGGCCAAACAATGAGCAGTTCTTC. Translated: CASSFGAGGPNNEQFF.

The V call is TRBV28, the J call TRBJ2-3, with 8 bases aligning to TRBD2. Per the germline V gene, CDR1 is MDHEN and CDR2 is SYDVKM. V lost 3 bases and J lost 3; bases outside the gene matches: 5. The length of the CDR3 is 15 residues. CDR3 region: CASSFVLAGTDTQYF. The CDR3 nucleotides are TGTGCCAGCAGTTTTGTTCTAGCGGGTACAGATACGCAGTATTTT.

This clonotype turned up a few times. J is TRBJ1-1 and V is TRBV27; D remains unclear. In germline, CDR1 is MNHEY, CDR2 SMNVEV (reference sequence). V lost 6 bases and J 1 base, leaving 12 bases between the germline ends. CDR3 length equals 14 residues. The DNA for the CDR3 is TGTGCCAGCAGGGCTCTGGGTGGGAACACTGAAGCTTTCTTT. This translates into CASRALGGNTEAFF.

This clonotype was observed at least ten times. The junction differs from germline at one of its ends, possibly a read error. The CDR3 protein is CASSLTFTGETQYF. The CDR3 DNA follows: TGTGCTAGCAGCTTAACCTTCACCGGGGAGACCCAGTACTTC. The chain couples TRBV7-7 to TRBJ2-5; D unclear. The germline V gene encodes CDR1 SSHAT and CDR2 FNYEAQ (reference sequence). The CDR3 consists of 14 residues.

This clonotype occurred many times. The chain couples TRBV27 to TRBJ2-7, with D possibly being TRBD1 (5 bases). The CDR3 sequence is 16 residues long. V shed 2 bases and J shed 7 bases, with 21 bases lying between them. The germline V gene encodes CDR1 MNHEY and CDR2 SMNVEV (reference sequence). For the CDR3, the DNA is TGTGCCAGCAGTTTAGGTTTCGACAGCCCGTCCCGGGAGCAGTACTTC. This codes for CASSLGFDSPSREQYF.

This clonotype has more than one count but fewer than ten. The rearrangement links TRBV7-9 to TRBJ2-6; D unclear. Trimming removed 5 bases at V and 0 bases at J, with 5 bases between. Germline CDR1 is SEHNR and CDR2 is FQNEAQ (reference sequence). The CDR3 covers 14 residues. For the CDR3, the DNA is TGTGCCAGCAGCACGATCTCTGGGGCCAACGTCCTGACTTTC. This sequence encodes CASSTISGANVLTF.

This clonotype has ten or more counts. The chain couples TRBV7-8 to TRBJ2-7, with 7 bases matching TRBD2. V trimming: 5 bases; J trimming: 2 bases; junction bases outside the gene matches: 15. Germline lookup yields CDR1 SGHVS and CDR2 FQNEAQ. This CDR3 is built from 17 residues. The CDR3, as DNA: TGTGCCAGCAGCGACACGAGGGTGGGGACTATCCCCTACGAGCAGTACTTC. Translation gives CASSDTRVGTIPYEQYF.

The table lists this clonotype with a few counts. The gene calls are TRBV3-1 and TRBJ2-7; no clear D gene. Germline loops: CDR1 LGHDT, CDR2 YNNKEL (reference sequence). The CDR3 loop spans 12 amino acids. Trimming took 4 bases from V and 2 from J, leaving 6 bases between them. The CDR3 loop reads CASSLFTYEQYF. For the CDR3, the DNA is TGTGCCAGCAGCCTCTTCACCTACGAGCAGTACTTC.

This chain uses TRBV10-3 with TRBJ1-2; TRBD1 aligns across 12 bases. The CDR3 length is 14 residues. With 11 bases clipped from V and 8 bases from J, the junction kept 12 bases outside the gene matches. Germline CDR1 reads ENHRY; CDR2 reads SYGVKD. CDR3 bases: TGTGCCTGCGCTACGGGACAGGGGGCTGACGGCTACACCTTC. Protein: CACATGQGADGYTF.

Only a few counts were recorded for this clonotype. A much larger clone sits a single nucleotide away, making a read error possible. The V and J genes are TRBV7-6 and TRBJ2-7; D call uncertain. CDR3 length: 12 residues. Germline CDR1 reads SGHVS; CDR2 reads FNYEAQ. V was shortened by 5 bases and J by 5 bases, with 10 bases between the two germline ends. CDR3 sequence: CASSPWPNEQYF. CDR3 DNA sequence: TGTGCCAGCAGCCCCTGGCCCAACGAGCAGTACTTC.

This clonotype showed up many times. The rearrangement joins TRBV6-1 to TRBJ1-4; weak D call: TRBD1 (6 bases). Per the germline V gene, CDR1 is MNHNS and CDR2 is SASEGT. CDR3 length equals 15 residues. The V end lost 5 bases, the J end lost 6 bases, and 16 bases lay between the germline ends. The CDR3 region has the DNA TGTGCCAGCAGTCCTTACAGGGCCGCGGATGAAAAACTGTTTTTT. This encodes CASSPYRAADEKLFF.

This clonotype appeared a few times. This chain uses TRBV4-1 with TRBJ2-7; the D gene is possibly TRBD2 (6 bases). There are 17 residues in the CDR3. Germline V gives CDR1 MGHRA, CDR2 YSYEKL. V gave up 5 bases and J gave up 0 bases, with 20 bases separating them. In DNA, the CDR3 is TGCGCCAGCAGCTCTCGGTGGGGAGGTCAGAGCTCCTACGAGCAGTACTTC. Its protein product is CASSSRWGGQSSYEQYF.

V is TRBV4-1 and J is TRBJ2-1, with D tentatively TRBD2 (6 bases). Trimming took off 2 bases at V and 0 bases at J, with 8 bases between the two ends. This CDR3 spans 15 amino acids. Germline loops: CDR1 MGHRA, CDR2 YSYEKL. The CDR3 DNA reads as TGCGCCAGCAGCCAACGACTAGGCTCCTACAATGAGCAGTTCTTC. Its translation: CASSQRLGSYNEQFF.

This clonotype showed up many times. The chain joins TRBV7-2 to TRBJ2-1; D is unresolved. Between the trimmed V and J ends, which lost 2 bases and 5 bases, there was a span of 7 bases. This CDR3 comprises 13 residues. Germline CDR1 reads SGHTA; CDR2 reads FQGNSA. CDR3 nucleotides: TGTGCCAGCAGCTTAATAGGAGACAATGAGCAGTTCTTC. This codes for CASSLIGDNEQFF.

At least ten counts were recorded for this clonotype. This rearrangement joins TRBV7-9 to TRBJ2-7; TRBD2 matches at 7 bases. This CDR3 is 15 amino acids long. Germline V gene sequence: CDR1 SEHNR, CDR2 FQNEAQ (reference sequence). J was trimmed by 2 bases and V by 5 bases; bases with no gene match: 9. The CDR3, as DNA: TGTGCCAGCAGCCCCCGGGGGGATAGGGCCTACGAGCAGTACTTC. Its protein is CASSPRGDRAYEQYF. The full variable domain, its missing parts supplied by reference TRBV7-9 and TRBJ2-7, is DTGVSQNPRHKITKRGQNVTFRCDPISEHNRLYWYRQTLGQGPEFLTYFQNEAQLEKSRLLSDRFSAERPKGSFSTLEIQRTEQGDSAMYLCASSPRGDRAYEQYFGPGTRLTVT.

This clonotype has a count of ten or more. The rearrangement joins TRBV7-9 to TRBJ2-7; weak D call: TRBD1 (5 bases). Between the trimmed V and J ends, which lost 5 bases and 3 bases, there was a span of 14 bases. Germline CDR1 is SEHNR and CDR2 is FQNEAQ (reference sequence). This CDR3 comprises 14 residues. The CDR3 loop reads CASSASRRGYEQYF. The CDR3 DNA sequence: TGTGCCAGCAGCGCATCTCGTAGGGGCTACGAGCAGTACTTC.

This clonotype was counted only a few times. The rearrangement joins TRBV20-1 to TRBJ2-1; TRBD2 agrees at 7 bases. J was trimmed by 0 bases and V by 4 bases; bases with no gene match: 12. CDR1 and CDR2 from the germline V gene are DFQATT and SNEGSKA (reference sequence). This CDR3 region has 17 residues. CDR3 sequence reads: CSAKTSRFPFSYNEQFF. The CDR3, as DNA: TGCAGTGCTAAGACTAGCCGGTTCCCCTTCTCCTACAATGAGCAGTTCTTC.

This chain connects TRBV28 to TRBJ1-1; D perhaps matches TRBD1 (5 bases). Germline CDR1 and CDR2: MDHEN and SYDVKM. The CDR3 length is 14 residues. The V end lost 3 bases, the J end lost 5 bases, and 13 bases lay between the germline ends. CDR3 region: CASSFYRGETEAFF. CDR3 coding DNA: TGTGCCAGCAGTTTCTATCGGGGCGAGACTGAAGCTTTCTTT.